This T cell receptor (beta chain) was sequenced for a study of T cells after yellow fever vaccination. Overall study context: Low-cell-number fractions were prepared with SMART-Seq v4 Ultra Low Input. General study points: CD4 and CD8 compartments shared a small share of clonotypes. Abundant bulk-derived clonotypes could contaminate FACS-sorted repertoires.

Researchers made TCR cDNA using 5'RACE template switching, and this step added a universal primer site and UMIs. TCRdb passed the 5' RACE reads through MiXCR, listing each CDR3 protein once. The profile shows 46,000 or so distinct CDR3 sequences, 5.5% to 7.5% of them singletons. CDR1 is LGHNT and CDR2 is FRNRAP in the germline V gene. V was trimmed by 0 bases and J by 0 bases, leaving 14 bases between them. This CDR3 comprises 17 residues. This clonotype was observed a handful of times. This clonotype originated in a man aged 25 to 40 who received the YFV17D yellow fever vaccine. The input for sequencing was PBMCs, either bulk or a sorted T-cell subset (CD4+, CD8+, memory, or dextramer-sorted; not recorded which), taken 45 days after the yellow fever booster vaccination. V is TRBV12-5 and J is TRBJ1-1; the D gene is possibly TRBD1 (5 bases). The CDR3 sequence is CASGLVAGPQMNTEAFF. Written as DNA, the CDR3 is TGTGCTAGTGGTTTGGTGGCAGGGCCTCAGATGAACACTGAAGCTTTCTTT.